This T cell receptor (beta chain) was captured in a study of CD8 T cells in Susac syndrome. Reverse transcription used about 0.45 to 1 ug RNA and random hexamers. TCRdb independently ran MiXCR on the immunoSEQ multiplex PCR reads; one entry per CDR3 protein. The sample contains some 260,000 distinct CDR3 sequences, 70% to 90% of which appear only once. Trimming took 3 bases from V and 4 from J; bases not matched to a gene: 8. Germline-derived CDR1 and CDR2 are SQVTM and ANQGSEA. This CDR3 comprises 15 residues. This clonotype has a single count. Sequencing used CD8+ T cells from PBMCs. The rearrangement uses TRBV29-1 and TRBJ2-7; TRBD2 agrees at 11 bases. The clonotype was recovered from a human donor with multiple sclerosis. As DNA, the CDR3 is TGCAGCGTTGAGGGGGGGACTAGCGGATTATACGAGCAGTACTTC. Amino acids: CSVEGGTSGLYEQYF.